Reported below is one T cell receptor beta chain. This entry belongs to a study of blood T cell repertoires in COVID-19. Source study methods: Amplified reference gene primers provided the basis for estimating nucleated cell counts. The data were produced by immunoSEQ multiplex PCR, yet TCRdb's version contains in-frame clones alone and is incomplete. D and trimming were read from the DNA, whereas the V and J calls and clone size are those reported in that table. The sample lists a few hundred thousand clones; around nine tenths were seen once. Ages ranged from about 18 to 100 years, with residence in some 25 US areas. Sequencing was performed on PBMCs or T cells enriched from blood (not recorded which). The receptor's source is a woman aged 18-29 years who had been exposed to COVID-19.

This CDR3 is CASGTGYNEQFF. The CDR3 coding sequence is TGTGCCAGTGGGACAGGGTACAATGAGCAGTTCTTC. This chain links TRBV25-1 with TRBJ2-1, with 9 nucleotides matching TRBD1. The germline V gene encodes CDR1 MGHDK and CDR2 SYGVNS. The junction had 1 base not matched to a gene; V was cut back by 9 bases and J by 4 bases. There are 12 residues in the CDR3.